This TCR beta chain emerged from a study of T cell responses to AZD1222 COVID-19 vaccine. Generated by immunoSEQ multiplex PCR, the TCRdb table keeps only in-frame clones and is missing some. The sample holds roughly 120,000 clones, approximately 83% seen once. Study observations and caveats: Donors were largely white British and mainly female; clonal diversity was possibly underestimated.

A note on this clone: Antigen specificity is unknown.

The sequencing used peripheral blood, collected on day 0 of AZD1222 vaccination. The TCR sequence derives from an adult in good health.

The CDR3 protein is CASSQRQGAGETQYF. The CDR3 bases are TGTGCCAGCAGCCAAAGACAGGGGGCTGGAGAGACCCAGTACTTC. V and J are TRBV13 and TRBJ2-5, with TRBD1 matching over 10 bases. The CDR3 contains 15 residues. CDR1 and CDR2 (germline): PRHDT, FYEKMQ (reference sequence). The V segment lost 5 bases and the J segment 4 bases; nucleotides outside the gene matches: 7.